These 19 T cell receptor beta chains were sequenced from one sample in a study of T cell responses to AZD1222 COVID-19 vaccine. Measured with immunoSEQ multiplex PCR; TCRdb has only the in-frame clones, and not every one. The sample has roughly 100,000 clones; 82% are singletons. The source was peripheral blood, collected on day 0 of AZD1222 vaccination. These receptors were collected from an adult in good health.

The rearrangement uses TRBV2 and TRBJ1-1; 11 positions match TRBD1. The CDR3 contains 14 residues. Germline V CDR1 and CDR2: SNHLY, FYNNEI. The junction had 5 bases not matched to a gene; V was cut back by 5 bases and J by 6 bases. CDR3 in amino acids: CASSRDRGGSEAFF. The CDR3 DNA sequence: TGTGCCAGCAGTCGGGACAGGGGGGGGTCTGAAGCTTTCTTT.

This clone was detected once. The chain is built from TRBV7-9 and TRBJ1-5, with a tentative D call TRBD1 (5 bases). Germline V CDR1 and CDR2: SEHNR, FQNEAQ (reference sequence). The CDR3 contains 13 residues. The V end lost 0 bases, the J end lost 7 bases, and 7 bases lay between the germline ends. In nucleotides, the CDR3 is TGTGCCAGCAGCTTAGCGGGGGAACAGCCCCAGCATTTT. Its translation is CASSLAGEQPQHF.

This chain connects TRBV7-2 to TRBJ1-3, with D tentatively TRBD1 (6 bases). This CDR3 has 15 residues. The germline gives CDR1 SGHTA, CDR2 FQGNSA. Trimming took off 1 base at V and 4 bases at J, with 11 bases between the two ends. In DNA, the CDR3 is TGTGCCAGCAGCTTAGTTGGGGGGACAGGAAACACCATATATTTT. It codes for CASSLVGGTGNTIYF.

The V and J genes are TRBV6-6 and TRBJ1-2; TRBD1 agrees at 7 bases. Germline trimming cut 2 bases from V and 8 bases from J; bases unmatched to any gene: 2. In germline, CDR1 is MNHNY, CDR2 SVGAGI (reference sequence). The CDR3 has 12 amino acids. The CDR3 here is CASSYTGEGYTF. CDR3 nucleotide sequence: TGTGCCAGCAGTTACACAGGGGAGGGCTACACCTTC.

The chain joins TRBV5-4 to TRBJ2-7; D gene uncertain. CDR1 is SGHNT and CDR2 is YYREEE in the germline V gene (reference sequence). The V gene lost 0 bases and the J gene lost 2 bases, with 9 bases spanning the gap. This CDR3 has 14 amino acids. The CDR3 loop is CASSLGRRAYEQYF. Written as DNA, the CDR3 is TGTGCCAGCAGCTTGGGCCGGAGAGCCTACGAGCAGTACTTC.

This chain connects TRBV14 to TRBJ1-5, with D possibly TRBD1 on 5 matching bases. From germline, CDR1 is SGHDN and CDR2 FVKESK. The CDR3 has 22 amino acids. The V end lost 2 bases, the J end lost 0 bases, and 29 bases lay between the germline ends. CDR3 bases: TGTGCCAGCAGCCAATATGCCGGCAGGGCGAAAGTCTCGGACGTTAGCAATCAGCCCCAGCATTTT. Translation gives CASSQYAGRAKVSDVSNQPQHF.

The chain combines TRBV3-1 (or the pseudogene TRBV3-2) with TRBJ1-1, with no clear D. V was pared by 1 base and J by 3 bases, with 9 bases between. The V gene's germline CDR1 is LGHDT and CDR2 YNNKEL (reference sequence). There are 14 residues in the CDR3. For the CDR3, the DNA is TGTGCCAGCAGCCAAGCCCGGGTCTACACTGAAGCTTTCTTT. As protein: CASSQARVYTEAFF.

For this clone: Other DNA sequences from this sample encode an identical CDR3 as well. This rearrangement joins TRBV7-9 to TRBJ1-2; D is ambiguous. The CDR3 is 14 amino acids. Germline assignment: CDR1 SEHNR and CDR2 FQNEAQ (reference sequence). Trimming left V 5 bases short and J 0 bases short, with 10 bases between. In nucleotides, the CDR3 is TGTGCCAGCAGCGCCGGGTCCTCTAACTATGGCTACACCTTC. Its translation: CASSAGSSNYGYTF.

This sequence joins TRBV19 and TRBJ1-6; 7 bases are a match to TRBD1. V trimming: 5 bases; J trimming: 7 bases; junction bases outside the gene matches: 8. The CDR3 loop spans 15 amino acids. CDR1 and CDR2 from the germline V gene are LNHDA and SQIVND (reference sequence). CDR3 region: CASSGTGTENSPLHF. The CDR3 DNA reads TGTGCCAGTAGTGGAACCGGGACAGAGAATTCACCCCTCCACTTT.

The chain is built from TRBV4-1 and TRBJ1-2; TRBD1 agrees at 9 bases. The J segment lost 8 bases and the V segment lost 3 bases, leaving 7 bases of the junction unmatched. CDR3 size: 14 residues. The germline gives CDR1 MGHRA, CDR2 YSYEKL. CDR3 DNA sequence: TGCGCCAGCAGCCAGGGACAGGGTTTTGGCGGCTACACCTTC. This sequence encodes CASSQGQGFGGYTF.

This sequence joins TRBV28 and TRBJ2-5, with 10 bases identical to TRBD2. The CDR3 consists of 18 residues. Trimming at V came to 3 bases and at J to 5 bases, leaving 15 bases not matched to a gene. CDR1 is MDHEN and CDR2 is SYDVKM in the germline V gene. The CDR3 loop reads CASSLRLSSGGAGETQYF. The DNA of the CDR3 is TGTGCCAGCAGTTTGAGGCTTTCCAGCGGGGGGGCCGGGGAGACCCAGTACTTC.

Worth noting for this clone: This same CDR3 is encoded by further DNA sequences in the sample. The chain links TRBV2 to TRBJ2-3, with TRBD2 identical over 8 bases. This CDR3 region has 15 residues. Germline loops: CDR1 SNHLY, CDR2 FYNNEI. After removal of 2 bases from V and 1 base from J, the junction contained 2 bases not matched to a gene. The CDR3 region has the DNA TGTGCCAGCAGTGAACGGCGGGGGGGCACAGATACGCAGTATTTT. It translates to CASSERRGGTDTQYF.

This chain links TRBV3-1 (or the pseudogene TRBV3-2) with TRBJ1-6, with TRBD1 matching 10 bases. V was clipped by 2 bases and J by 7 bases; unmatched bases: 2. The CDR3 extends over 15 amino acids. CDR1 and CDR2 from the germline V gene are LGHDT and YNNKEL (reference sequence). In nucleotides, the CDR3 is TGTGCCAGCAGCCAAACGGGACAGGGGAATTCACCCCTCCACTTT. Translation gives CASSQTGQGNSPLHF.

The rearrangement joins TRBV6-5 to TRBJ1-2; possible D gene TRBD1, 5 bases. Germline V CDR1 and CDR2: MNHEY, SVGAGI. CDR3 size: 13 residues. Trimming removed 5 bases at V and 6 bases at J, with 13 bases between. CDR3 amino acids: CASSPPGTHGYTF. The CDR3 region has the DNA TGTGCCAGCAGTCCACCGGGGACCCATGGCTACACCTTC.

The chain carries TRBV7-8 and TRBJ1-1, with TRBD1 identical over 10 bases. Germline CDR1 reads SGHVS; CDR2 reads FQNEAQ. V shed 7 bases, J shed 5 bases, and the junction held 19 bases outside the gene matches. The length of the CDR3 is 18 residues. CDR3 residues: CASTPGTGVLWRYTEAFF. The CDR3 DNA sequence: TGTGCCAGCACCCCCGGGACAGGGGTTCTTTGGAGGTATACTGAAGCTTTCTTT. Complete variable domain (other parts from reference TRBV7-8 and TRBJ1-1): GAGVSQSPRYKVAKRGQDVALRCDPISGHVSLFWYQQALGQGPEFLTYFQNEAQLDKSGLPSDRFFAERPEGSVSTLKIQRTQQEDSAVYLCASTPGTGVLWRYTEAFFGQGTRLTVV.

The rearrangement joins TRBV19 to TRBJ2-7, with TRBD2 identical over 12 bases. This CDR3 has 17 amino acids. Germline-derived CDR1 and CDR2 are LNHDA and SQIVND (reference sequence). V gave up 4 bases and J gave up 4 bases; unmatched junction bases: 11. In nucleotides, the CDR3 is TGTGCCAGTAGTACAGCCCAACCTAGCGGGGGGGCTTACGAGCAGTACTTC. Translated: CASSTAQPSGGAYEQYF.

J is TRBJ1-5 and V is TRBV27; TRBD1 is a possible D gene (5 bases). With 6 bases removed from V and 7 bases from J, the gap between germline ends came to 19 bases. Germline V gene data show CDR1 as MNHEY and CDR2 as SMNVEV (reference sequence). The CDR3 consists of 15 residues. In DNA form, the CDR3 reads TGTGCCAGCAGCCCCACGAGGCAGGGAGGCCAGCCCCAGCATTTT. This translates into CASSPTRQGGQPQHF.

This clone was counted once. The chain is built from TRBV7-2 and TRBJ1-5; 8 nucleotides align to TRBD1. V gave up 5 bases and J gave up 7 bases; unmatched junction bases: 7. Germline CDR1 is SGHTA and CDR2 is FQGNSA. CDR3 length: 14 amino acids. CDR3 coding DNA: TGTGCCAGCAGCCCAAACAGGGGGGAGCAGCCCCAGCATTTT. Translating gives CASSPNRGEQPQHF.

This clone was seen a single time. This CDR3 is also generated by other DNA sequences in the sample. The rearrangement uses TRBV5-1 and TRBJ2-3; D remains unclear. V lost 0 bases, J lost 2 bases, and 4 bases lay in between. CDR3 length: 13 amino acids. Germline values: CDR1 SGHRS, CDR2 YFSETQ. CDR3 sequence: CASSLDNTDTQYF. In nucleotides, the CDR3 is TGCGCCAGCAGCTTGGATAACACAGATACGCAGTATTTT.